The clone carrying this TCR beta chain was found once. The sample originates from a study of blood T cell repertoires in COVID-19. Study context: Samples of COVID-19 (acute and convalescent) were obtained from the United States, Italy and Spain.

Libraries were prepared by immunoSEQ multiplex PCR; TCRdb keeps only in-frame clonotypes and omits some of them. Of a few hundred thousand clones listed, 89% were seen once; the top ten hold about 4.5%. From germline, CDR1 is SGDLS and CDR2 YYNGEE. Trimming left V 0 bases short and J 7 bases short, with 14 bases between. The CDR3 consists of 16 residues. Sequenced sample: peripheral blood. This clonotype originated in a woman aged 40 to 49 who had recovered from COVID-19. The chain is built from TRBV9 and TRBJ1-6; D is perhaps TRBD1 (6 bases). Written as DNA, the CDR3 is TGTGCCAGCAGCGTAGAGGGGGAAGTGCAGAATTCACCCCTCCACTTT. This gives the protein CASSVEGEVQNSPLHF.